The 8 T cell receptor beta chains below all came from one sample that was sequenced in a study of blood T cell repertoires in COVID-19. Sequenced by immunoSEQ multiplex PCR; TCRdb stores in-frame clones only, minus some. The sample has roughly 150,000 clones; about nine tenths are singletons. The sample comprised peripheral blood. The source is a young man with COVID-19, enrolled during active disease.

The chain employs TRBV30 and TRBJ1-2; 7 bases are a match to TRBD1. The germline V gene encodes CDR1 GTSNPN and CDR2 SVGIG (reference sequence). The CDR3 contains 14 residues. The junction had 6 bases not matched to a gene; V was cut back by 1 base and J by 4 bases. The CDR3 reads CAWSEGGASYGYTF. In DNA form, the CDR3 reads TGTGCCTGGAGTGAAGGGGGCGCAAGCTATGGCTACACCTTC.

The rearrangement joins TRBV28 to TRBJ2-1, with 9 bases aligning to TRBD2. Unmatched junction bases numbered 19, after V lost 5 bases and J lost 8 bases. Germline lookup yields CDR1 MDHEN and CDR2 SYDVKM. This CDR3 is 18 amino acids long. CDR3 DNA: TGTGCCAGCAGTATTCCCCTTCCGCTAGCGGGATTAAAAGATGAGCAGTTCTTC. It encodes CASSIPLPLAGLKDEQFF.

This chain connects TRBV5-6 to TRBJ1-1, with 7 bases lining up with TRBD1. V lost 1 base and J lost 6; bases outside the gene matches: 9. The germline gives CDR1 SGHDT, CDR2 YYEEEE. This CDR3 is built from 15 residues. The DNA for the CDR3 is TGTGCCAGCAGCTTGTATGCAGGGGGTCCGTCTGAAGCTTTCTTT. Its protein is CASSLYAGGPSEAFF. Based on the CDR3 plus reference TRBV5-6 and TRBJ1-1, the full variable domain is DAGVTQSPTHLIKTRGQQVTLRCSPKSGHDTVSWYQQALGQGPQFIFQYYEEEERQRGNFPDRFSGHQFPNYSSELNVNALLLGDSALYLCASSLYAGGPSEAFFGQGTRLTVV.

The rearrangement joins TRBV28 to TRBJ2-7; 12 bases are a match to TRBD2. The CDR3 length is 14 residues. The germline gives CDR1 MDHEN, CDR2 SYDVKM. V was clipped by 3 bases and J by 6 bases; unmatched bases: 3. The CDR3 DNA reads TGTGCCAGCAGTTTCCCTAGCGGGAGGGTCGAGCAGTACTTC. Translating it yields CASSFPSGRVEQYF.

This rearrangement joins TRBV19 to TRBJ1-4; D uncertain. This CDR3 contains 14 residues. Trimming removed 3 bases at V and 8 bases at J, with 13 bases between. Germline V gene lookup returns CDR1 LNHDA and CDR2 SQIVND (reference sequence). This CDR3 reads CASSIGLNSEKLFF. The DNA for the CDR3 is TGTGCCAGTAGTATTGGGCTTAACTCGGAAAAACTGTTTTTT. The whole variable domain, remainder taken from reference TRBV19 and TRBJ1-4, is DGGITQSPKYLFRKEGQNVTLSCEQNLNHDAMYWYRQDPGQGLRLIYYSQIVNDFQKGDIAEGYSVSREKKESFPLTVTSAQKNPTAFYLCASSIGLNSEKLFFGSGTQLSVL.

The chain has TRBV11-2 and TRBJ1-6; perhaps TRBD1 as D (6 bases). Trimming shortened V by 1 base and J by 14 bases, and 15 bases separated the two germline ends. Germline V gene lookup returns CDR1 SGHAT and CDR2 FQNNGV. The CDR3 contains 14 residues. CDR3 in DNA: TGTGCCAGCAGCTTAGGAAGGGGGAAAGGGTCCCTCCACTTT. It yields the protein CASSLGRGKGSLHF. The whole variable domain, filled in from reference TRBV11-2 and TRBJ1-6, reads EAGVAQSPRYKIIEKRQSVAFWCNPISGHATLYWYQQILGQGPKLLIQFQNNGVVDDSQLPKDRFSAERLKGVDSTLKIQPAKLEDSAVYLCASSLGRGKGSLHFGNGTRLTVT.

CDR3 sequence reads: CASSWTSGIHEQFF. The CDR3, as DNA: TGTGCCAGCAGCTGGACTAGCGGGATCCATGAGCAGTTCTTC. The chain has TRBV27 and TRBJ2-1, with TRBD2 matching over 12 bases. The CDR3 runs to 14 residues. Germline loops: CDR1 MNHEY, CDR2 SMNVEV (reference sequence). Germline trimming cut 6 bases from V and 8 bases from J; bases unmatched to any gene: 5.

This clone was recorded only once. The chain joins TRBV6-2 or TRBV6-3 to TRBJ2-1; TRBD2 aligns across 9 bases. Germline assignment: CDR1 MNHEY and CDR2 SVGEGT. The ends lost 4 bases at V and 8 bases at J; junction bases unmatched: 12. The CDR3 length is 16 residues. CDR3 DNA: TGTGCCAGCAGTTCCGTGACGGGACTAGCTGGCTATGAGCAGTTCTTC. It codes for CASSSVTGLAGYEQFF.